What follows are 24 T cell receptor beta chains derived from one specimen sequenced in a study of blood T cell repertoires in COVID-19. The repertoire was sequenced with immunoSEQ multiplex PCR; TCRdb's copy has only in-frame clones and lacks some. The table shows a few hundred thousand clones, with roughly 81% occurring only once. Sequencing input: PBMCs or T cells enriched from blood (not recorded which). These receptors were taken from a woman aged 50 to 65 who had been exposed to COVID-19.

This clone was observed a handful of times. V is TRBV30 and J is TRBJ1-6; D is perhaps TRBD1 (6 bases). This CDR3 is built from 15 residues. Germline V gives CDR1 GTSNPN, CDR2 SVGIG (reference sequence). V was cut by 0 bases and J by 8 bases, with 14 bases left in between. CDR3 DNA sequence: TGTGCCTGGAGTGTCCCTACAGGGTGGTATTCACCCCTCCACTTT. Its protein product is CAWSVPTGWYSPLHF.

This chain links TRBV28 with TRBJ1-5; 7 positions agree with TRBD1. Germline V gives CDR1 MDHEN, CDR2 SYDVKM. Unmatched junction bases numbered 8, after V lost 4 bases and J lost 5 bases. This CDR3 is built from 15 residues. CDR3 residues: CASSSWDRKYQPQHF. CDR3 sequence (DNA): TGTGCCAGCAGTTCTTGGGACAGAAAGTATCAGCCCCAGCATTTT.

The V gene is TRBV7-2, the J gene TRBJ1-6; TRBD1 matches at 11 bases. Trimming cost V 3 bases and J 9 bases; bases outside gene matches: 4. The germline gives CDR1 SGHTA, CDR2 FQGNSA. The CDR3 loop spans 15 amino acids. The CDR3 spells CASSFGTGGSSPLHF. In DNA, the CDR3 is TGTGCCAGCAGCTTCGGGACAGGGGGTAGTTCACCCCTCCACTTT. Full variable domain (missing parts from reference TRBV7-2 and TRBJ1-6): GAGVSQSPSNKVTEKGKDVELRCDPISGHTALYWYRQSLGQGLEFLIYFQGNSAPDKSGLPSDRFSAERTGGSVSTLTIQRTQQEDSAVYLCASSFGTGGSSPLHFGNGTRLTVT.

The chain couples TRBV19 to TRBJ1-6; D is undetermined. The CDR3 spans 15 residues. Trimming removed 0 bases from V and 10 bases from J, with 13 bases in between. Germline loops: CDR1 LNHDA, CDR2 SQIVND (reference sequence). Here the CDR3 DNA reads TGTGCCAGTAGTATAGAACCAGGCCAAGGATCACCCCTCCACTTT. Its protein product is CASSIEPGQGSPLHF.

This chain links TRBV6-5 with TRBJ1-5; TRBD1 might be the D (5 bases). CDR3 length equals 14 residues. Germline assignment: CDR1 MNHEY and CDR2 SVGAGI. Trimming left V 6 bases short and J 5 bases short, with 14 bases between. The CDR3 DNA sequence: TGTGCCAGCAGCTATCAGGGTCCCGATCAGCCCCAGCATTTT. It translates to CASSYQGPDQPQHF.

The chain is built from TRBV30 and TRBJ2-7; D perhaps matches TRBD1 (6 bases). The V end was cut by 0 bases, the J end by 5 bases, with 11 bases between. Germline V CDR1 and CDR2: GTSNPN, SVGIG (reference sequence). The CDR3 is made up of 13 amino acids. The CDR3 coding sequence is TGTGCCTGGAGTGTAGGGACAATCCACGAGCAGTACTTC. Its protein product is CAWSVGTIHEQYF. Looking up the rest from reference TRBV30 and TRBJ2-7 gives the full variable domain: SQTIHQWPATLVQPVGSPLSLECTVEGTSNPNLYWYRQAAGRGLQLLFYSVGIGQISSEVPQNLSASRPQDRQFILSSKKLLLSDSGFYLCAWSVGTIHEQYFGPGTRLTVT.

The chain joins TRBV19 to TRBJ1-5; a weak D match, TRBD1 (6 bases). Germline V gene lookup returns CDR1 LNHDA and CDR2 SQIVND (reference sequence). Trimming took 7 bases from V and 6 from J, leaving 16 bases between them. This CDR3 is 14 amino acids long. CDR3 nucleotides: TGTGCCAGTATGTGGGGACAATCGGGTCAGCCCCAGCATTTT. This encodes CASMWGQSGQPQHF.

This clone was seen once. V usage is TRBV28 and J usage is TRBJ2-3; D remains unclear. The CDR3 covers 14 residues. The germline CDR1 and CDR2 sequences are MDHEN and SYDVKM. Deletions cut 2 bases from V and 2 bases from J, with 8 bases between. For the CDR3, the DNA is TGTGCCAGCAGTTTAGTGAGTAACACAGATACGCAGTATTTT. Its protein is CASSLVSNTDTQYF.

In DNA form, the CDR3 reads TGCGCCAGCGGGGAGGGGATCGGCCAGCCCCAGCATTTT. Translated: CASGEGIGQPQHF. The chain joins TRBV5-1 to TRBJ1-5; possibly TRBD1 for D (5 bases). V dropped 7 bases and J dropped 7 bases, with 15 bases sitting between them. The length of the CDR3 is 13 residues. Per the germline V gene, CDR1 is SGHRS and CDR2 is YFSETQ.

A note on this clone: The sample holds other DNA sequences that translate to the same CDR3. The rearrangement joins TRBV19 to TRBJ2-7, with 9 nucleotides matching TRBD2. The CDR3 length is 12 residues. The germline CDR1 and CDR2 sequences are LNHDA and SQIVND (reference sequence). V dropped 9 bases and J dropped 4; count of bases not matched to a gene: 4. CDR3 nucleotides: TGTGCCAGCAGTGCGGGGGGGTACGAGCAGTACTTC. This translates into CASSAGGYEQYF.

The rearrangement uses TRBV3-1 (or the pseudogene TRBV3-2) and TRBJ1-6; no clear D. Germline lookup yields CDR1 LGHDT and CDR2 YNNKEL (reference sequence). The V gene lost 1 base and the J gene lost 11 bases, with 15 bases spanning the gap. The CDR3 covers 15 residues. The CDR3 region is CASSQGWQDVPPLHF. The CDR3 region has the DNA TGTGCCAGCAGCCAAGGTTGGCAGGATGTGCCACCCCTCCACTTT.

This chain uses TRBV3-1 (or the pseudogene TRBV3-2) with TRBJ1-2, with no clear D. Germline V gene data show CDR1 as LGHDT and CDR2 as YNNKEL (reference sequence). This CDR3 spans 15 amino acids. V lost 1 base and J 0 bases, leaving 9 bases between the germline ends. The CDR3 spells CASSQGEITNYGYTF. For the CDR3, the DNA is TGTGCCAGCAGCCAAGGAGAGATTACTAACTATGGCTACACCTTC.

V usage is TRBV5-1 and J usage is TRBJ1-2; D remains ambiguous. This CDR3 spans 13 amino acids. The germline V and J ends were trimmed by 0 bases and 3 bases, with 6 bases remaining between them. Germline values: CDR1 SGHRS, CDR2 YFSETQ. As DNA, the CDR3 is TGCGCCAGCAGCTTGGACAGCCACTATGGCTACACCTTC. Translation gives CASSLDSHYGYTF. Combining the CDR3 with reference TRBV5-1 and TRBJ1-2 gives the whole variable domain KAGVTQTPRYLIKTRGQQVTLSCSPISGHRSVSWYQQTPGQGLQFLFEYFSETQRNKGNFPGRFSGRQFSNSRSEMNVSTLELGDSALYLCASSLDSHYGYTFGSGTRLTVV.

This chain connects TRBV4-1 to TRBJ2-1, with a possible D match to TRBD1 (5 bases). CDR3 size: 13 residues. The V gene lost 6 bases and the J gene lost 6 bases, with 12 bases spanning the gap. In germline, CDR1 is MGHRA, CDR2 YSYEKL. CDR3 DNA: TGCGCCAGCAGTTCCAGGGCCCTCAATGAGCAGTTCTTC. Translated: CASSSRALNEQFF.

This chain connects TRBV6-5 to TRBJ1-1, with a weak D call TRBD1 (5 bases). Trimming removed 4 bases at V and 6 bases at J, with 18 bases between. The CDR3 runs to 15 residues. The V gene's germline CDR1 is MNHEY and CDR2 SVGAGI. This CDR3 is CASSSGTQGAAEAFF. The CDR3 nucleotides read TGTGCCAGCAGTTCCGGAACTCAGGGTGCAGCTGAAGCTTTCTTT.

This chain uses TRBV19 with TRBJ1-6; the match to TRBD1 covers 9 bases. CDR1 and CDR2 (germline): LNHDA, SQIVND (reference sequence). Trimming removed 6 bases from V and 9 bases from J; junction bases left unmatched: 6. The CDR3 runs 14 residues. CDR3 in DNA: TGTGCCAGTAGCCGGGACAGGGACTCTTCACCCCTCCACTTT. It encodes CASSRDRDSSPLHF.

This sequence joins TRBV14 and TRBJ1-1, with D perhaps TRBD1 (5 bases). CDR1 SGHDN and CDR2 FVKESK come from the germline V gene. CDR3 length equals 15 residues. Trimming removed 1 base at V and 0 bases at J, with 9 bases between. For the CDR3, the DNA is TGTGCCAGCAGCCAAGTCCGACAGATGAACACTGAAGCTTTCTTT. Its translation is CASSQVRQMNTEAFF.

This clone has just one count. The V and J genes are TRBV5-1 and TRBJ2-1; 9 bases match TRBD1. The CDR3 is made up of 16 amino acids. Per the germline V gene, CDR1 is SGHRS and CDR2 is YFSETQ. J was trimmed by 7 bases and V by 0 bases; bases with no gene match: 8. As DNA, the CDR3 is TGCGCCAGCAGCTTGGGACAGGGGGGGCTTTGGAATGAGCAGTTCTTC. Translated, it gives CASSLGQGGLWNEQFF.

Note on this clone: Other DNA sequences of this sample code for an identical CDR3. This chain uses TRBV7-9 with TRBJ1-2; 8 bases are shared with TRBD1. Germline V gives CDR1 SEHNR, CDR2 FQNEAQ (reference sequence). Trimming took 5 bases from V and 4 from J; bases not matched to a gene: 6. The CDR3 length is 14 residues. CDR3 in DNA: TGTGCCAGCAGCCCCGGACAGGGAACCTATGGCTACACCTTC. This encodes CASSPGQGTYGYTF.

The chain recombines TRBV7-6 with TRBJ2-1, with 11 bases lining up with TRBD2. Germline V gene data show CDR1 as SGHVS and CDR2 as FNYEAQ. Trimming at V came to 1 base and at J to 8 bases, leaving 10 bases not matched to a gene. The CDR3 covers 17 residues. DNA for the CDR3: TGTGCCAGCAGCTTAGTACTAGCGGGGGCAATACTCGATGAGCAGTTCTTC. Translating gives CASSLVLAGAILDEQFF.

CDR3 bases: TGTGCCAGCAGCTTCGGGTTCTCTGGAAACACCATATATTTT. Its protein is CASSFGFSGNTIYF. This sequence joins TRBV11-2 and TRBJ1-3, with no clear D. CDR1 is SGHAT, CDR2 FQNNGV, per germline. Trimming stripped 3 bases from V and 0 bases from J, with 6 bases between. CDR3 length: 14 residues. Supplemented by reference TRBV11-2 and TRBJ1-3, the full variable domain reads EAGVAQSPRYKIIEKRQSVAFWCNPISGHATLYWYQQILGQGPKLLIQFQNNGVVDDSQLPKDRFSAERLKGVDSTLKIQPAKLEDSAVYLCASSFGFSGNTIYFGEGSWLTVV.

The CDR3 nucleotides are TGTGCCAGCAGCCTACTCGACAGGGCCTATGGCTACACCTTC. This encodes CASSLLDRAYGYTF. The rearrangement links TRBV5-6 to TRBJ1-2; 7 nucleotides align to TRBD1. This CDR3 spans 14 amino acids. CDR1 and CDR2 from the germline V gene are SGHDT and YYEEEE. The trim removed 4 bases at V and 4 bases at J, leaving 7 bases unmatched.

This chain uses TRBV7-9 with TRBJ1-3; a weak D match, TRBD1 (6 bases). Germline loops: CDR1 SEHNR, CDR2 FQNEAQ (reference sequence). V was pared by 5 bases and J by 4 bases, with 18 bases between. The CDR3 is 16 amino acids. CDR3 coding DNA: TGTGCCAGCAGCCCCACAGGGTTAAGGCGCGGAAACACCATATATTTT. This codes for CASSPTGLRRGNTIYF.

The CDR3 nucleotides are TGTGCCAGCAGCTTTCTAGCCTACGAGCAGTACTTC. This gives the protein CASSFLAYEQYF. This rearrangement joins TRBV7-8 to TRBJ2-7; the D is unclear. V was trimmed by 3 bases and J by 2 bases, leaving 5 bases between them. This CDR3 contains 12 residues. Per the germline V gene, CDR1 is SGHVS and CDR2 is FQNEAQ.